This is a list of T cell receptor beta chains from one sample in a study of radiotherapy plus CTLA-4 blockade in lung cancer. Here immunoSEQ multiplex PCR was the method, and the copy in TCRdb shows in-frame clones only, minus some. The data show tens of thousands of clones, about 72% seen once. The source material was peripheral blood, sampled from a patient treated with radiotherapy plus ipilimumab. The origin of the receptors is a human donor with non-small cell lung cancer who had stable disease on radiotherapy plus ipilimumab. The conserved cysteine and the conserved F or W are not part of the CDR3 here. A D gene is named only where the DNA matches it firmly.

v_gene: TRBV29-1
d_gene: TRBD2
CDR3aa: SVEASGSEQY

v_gene: TRBV10-3
d_gene: NA
CDR3aa: ATTGISGNTIY

v_gene: TRBV5-1
d_gene: NA
CDR3aa: ASSDNYEITYEQY

v_gene: TRBV2
d_gene: NA
CDR3aa: ASSVGAYSNQPQH

v_gene: TRBV6-5
d_gene: TRBD1
CDR3aa: ASSSNDRGYEQY

v_gene: TRBV5-6
d_gene: NA
CDR3aa: ASSLAAGKNQPQH

v_gene: TRBV15
d_gene: NA
CDR3aa: ATRVSFGEADTEAF

v_gene: TRBV7-2
d_gene: TRBD1
CDR3aa: ASSLPTGATEAF

v_gene: TRBV5-8
d_gene: NA
CDR3aa: ASSLGTAGQPQH

v_gene: TRBV5-6
d_gene: NA
CDR3aa: ASSLFGVTNYGYT

v_gene: TRBV5-1
d_gene: NA
CDR3aa: ASRRTTESSYEQY

v_gene: TRBV15
d_gene: TRBD1
CDR3aa: ATNPDRGIGYT

v_gene: TRBV9
d_gene: NA
CDR3aa: ASSVQGGGGRAF

v_gene: TRBV2
d_gene: NA
CDR3aa: ASSSPDSPNEKLF

v_gene: TRBV13
d_gene: NA
CDR3aa: ASSLGRTDTQY

v_gene: TRBV5-1
d_gene: NA
CDR3aa: ASSPRVDNEQF

v_gene: TRBV6-6
d_gene: NA
CDR3aa: ASSLQELNEKLF

v_gene: TRBV5-6
d_gene: NA
CDR3aa: ASSLRGRYEKLF

v_gene: TRBV19
d_gene: NA
CDR3aa: ASKLSGGGNTIY

v_gene: TRBV6-4
d_gene: TRBD2
CDR3aa: ASSDSPSGAETQY

v_gene: TRBV7-9
d_gene: TRBD1
CDR3aa: ASSLAGQGFGEQF

v_gene: TRBV18
d_gene: NA
CDR3aa: ASSPGRGGEKLF

v_gene: TRBV4-3
d_gene: NA
CDR3aa: ASSQDSTTEAF

v_gene: TRBV18
d_gene: NA
CDR3aa: ASSLQRETQY

v_gene: TRBV5-1
d_gene: NA
CDR3aa: ASSPQSSGANVLT

v_gene: TRBV5-1
d_gene: NA
CDR3aa: ASSLLEDYHNEQF

v_gene: TRBV29-1
d_gene: NA
CDR3aa: SVSKASTDTQY

v_gene: TRBV7-8
d_gene: TRBD1
CDR3aa: ASSLRTGGKNGYGYT

v_gene: TRBV7-2
d_gene: TRBD1
CDR3aa: ASSRRGRSSYNEQF

v_gene: TRBV7-2
d_gene: NA
CDR3aa: ASSLLPGPDQPQH

v_gene: TRBV5-6
d_gene: NA
CDR3aa: ASSSIQGDGLQETQY

v_gene: TRBV7-2
d_gene: TRBD1
CDR3aa: ASRQSQGARQF

v_gene: TRBV30
d_gene: NA
CDR3aa: AWSVPGATTNEKLF

v_gene: TRBV6-5
d_gene: TRBD2
CDR3aa: ASRLTSAGELF

v_gene: TRBV7-2
d_gene: TRBD1
CDR3aa: ASSDRGGYGYT

v_gene: TRBV10-1
d_gene: NA
CDR3aa: ASSDGTVEPQH

v_gene: TRBV29-1
d_gene: TRBD1
CDR3aa: SVGQDRRETQY

v_gene: TRBV19
d_gene: TRBD2
CDR3aa: ASSPWTTSRRTYNEQF

v_gene: TRBV29-1
d_gene: NA
CDR3aa: SVEGGDSNYGYT

v_gene: TRBV9
d_gene: NA
CDR3aa: ASSGSTRSESPLH

v_gene: TRBV7-2
d_gene: NA
CDR3aa: ASSPWMGETQY

v_gene: TRBV5-6
d_gene: TRBD1
CDR3aa: ASSLGGQHSNQPQH

v_gene: TRBV4-1
d_gene: TRBD1
CDR3aa: ASSRQGNQPQH

v_gene: TRBV6-5
d_gene: NA
CDR3aa: ASSYQGYNEQF

v_gene: TRBV7-2
d_gene: NA
CDR3aa: ASSRDLKGNSPLH